The T cell receptor beta chain under discussion was sequenced for a study of CD8 T cells in ankylosing spondylitis. Whole-study results and caveats: With a CD8+ phenotype, disease-linked clones were relatively rare in peripheral blood.

This clonotype was observed a handful of times. Its target is unknown. It was by quantitative 5'-RACE with molecular barcodes that TCR beta libraries were made. TCRdb redid the calling of the 5' RACE reads with MiXCR, one entry per CDR3 protein. This table has approximately 350,000 distinct CDR3 sequences, about 20% appearing once. The length of the CDR3 is 15 residues. Trimming took 0 bases from V and 2 from J, leaving 12 bases between them. Germline loops: CDR1 SGHRS, CDR2 YFSETQ. The rearrangement joins TRBV5-1 to TRBJ2-7; D may correspond to TRBD1 or TRBD2 (5 bases each). Sample: blood, either unsorted or a sorted T cell fraction (not recorded which). This TCR derives from a male donor with ankylosing spondylitis or in good health (not recorded which). The CDR3 sequence: CASSLGQGPPYEQYF. CDR3 DNA sequence: TGCGCCAGCAGCTTGGGGCAGGGACCACCCTACGAGCAGTACTTC.